This T cell receptor beta chain was obtained from a study of blood T cell repertoires in COVID-19. Across the whole study: Nucleic acid was either cDNA or gDNA, and it came from T cells, B-cell-depleted T cells, or PBMCs.

The CDR3 is 16 amino acids. Trimming left V 1 base short and J 0 bases short, with 10 bases between. Germline V gene data show CDR1 as MGHRA and CDR2 as YSYEKL. Libraries were prepared by immunoSEQ multiplex PCR; TCRdb keeps only in-frame clonotypes and omits some of them. Among roughly 230,000 clones listed, under 90% were seen once. The receptor's source is a woman aged 25 to 39 with acute COVID-19. Sequenced input: PBMCs or T cells enriched from blood (not recorded which). The rearrangement uses TRBV4-1 and TRBJ1-3, with D tentatively TRBD1 (5 bases). The CDR3 here is CASSQGQLSSGNTIYF. The CDR3 DNA is TGCGCCAGCAGCCAAGGACAGTTGAGCTCTGGAAACACCATATATTTT.